The 2 T cell receptor beta chains reported below all come from one sample, sequenced in a study of T-cell memory formation after mild COVID-19. TCRdb re-analysed the 5' RACE reads in MiXCR, keeping a single row per CDR3 protein. The data show 290,000 or so distinct CDR3 sequences, 15% to 20% seen once. The specimen was PBMCs or a T cell subset sorted from them (not recorded which). The source of these receptors is a man aged 18 to 35 who had mild COVID-19 (a few samples of this study predate the infection). Cell type and time point are not known.

This clonotype was observed a few times. This rearrangement joins TRBV5-1 to TRBJ1-6, with D tentatively TRBD1 (6 bases). The CDR3 has 16 amino acids. Trimming cost V 1 base and J 5 bases, with 13 bases left between them. Germline V lookup: CDR1 SGHRS, CDR2 YFSETQ. In nucleotides, the CDR3 is TGCGCCAGCAGCTTGTGGGGGGGCGCCGATAATTCACCCCTCCACTTT. As protein: CASSLWGGADNSPLHF. Full variable domain (outside the CDR3, taken from reference TRBV5-1 and TRBJ1-6): KAGVTQTPRYLIKTRGQQVTLSCSPISGHRSVSWYQQTPGQGLQFLFEYFSETQRNKGNFPGRFSGRQFSNSRSEMNVSTLELGDSALYLCASSLWGGADNSPLHFGNGTRLTVT.

This clonotype was counted a few times. The DNA for the CDR3 is TGTGCCAGCAGTTTTGGATTGTCAGGGGGCATAAATGAGCAGTTCTTC. Protein: CASSFGLSGGINEQFF. The chain carries TRBV27 and TRBJ2-1, with 8 bases lining up with TRBD1. The J segment lost 7 bases and the V segment lost 3 bases, leaving 11 bases of the junction unmatched. Germline V lookup: CDR1 MNHEY, CDR2 SMNVEV (reference sequence). The CDR3 runs 16 residues.